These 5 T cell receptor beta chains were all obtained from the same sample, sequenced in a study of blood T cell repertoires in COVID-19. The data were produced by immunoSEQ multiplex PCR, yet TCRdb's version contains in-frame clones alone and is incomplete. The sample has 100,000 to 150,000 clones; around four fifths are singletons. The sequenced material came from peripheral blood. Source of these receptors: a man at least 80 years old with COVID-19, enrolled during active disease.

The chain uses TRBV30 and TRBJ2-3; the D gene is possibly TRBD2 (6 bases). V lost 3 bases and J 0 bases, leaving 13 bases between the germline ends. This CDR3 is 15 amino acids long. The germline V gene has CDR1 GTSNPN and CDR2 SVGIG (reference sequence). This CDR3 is CAWSRLASSTDTQYF. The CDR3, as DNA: TGTGCCTGGAGCCGGCTAGCGAGTAGCACAGATACGCAGTATTTT.

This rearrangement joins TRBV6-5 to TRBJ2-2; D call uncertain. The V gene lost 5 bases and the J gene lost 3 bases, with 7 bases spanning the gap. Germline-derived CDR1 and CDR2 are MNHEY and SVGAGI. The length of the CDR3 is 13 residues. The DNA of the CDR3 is TGTGCCAGCAGTCTTTATTACACCGGGGAGCTGTTTTTT. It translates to CASSLYYTGELFF.

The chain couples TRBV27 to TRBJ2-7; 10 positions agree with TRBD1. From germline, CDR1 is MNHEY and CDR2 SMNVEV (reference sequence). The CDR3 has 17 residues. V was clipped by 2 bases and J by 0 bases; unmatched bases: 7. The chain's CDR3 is CASSLKGQGLNSYEQYF. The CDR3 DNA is TGTGCCAGCAGTTTAAAGGGACAGGGGCTTAACTCCTACGAGCAGTACTTC.

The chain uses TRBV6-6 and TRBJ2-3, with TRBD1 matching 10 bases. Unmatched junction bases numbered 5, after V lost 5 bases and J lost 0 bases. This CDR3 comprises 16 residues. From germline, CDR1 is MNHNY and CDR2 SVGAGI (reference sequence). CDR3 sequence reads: CASSRTGQGSTDTQYF. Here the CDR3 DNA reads TGTGCCAGCAGTCGAACGGGACAGGGGAGCACAGATACGCAGTATTTT.

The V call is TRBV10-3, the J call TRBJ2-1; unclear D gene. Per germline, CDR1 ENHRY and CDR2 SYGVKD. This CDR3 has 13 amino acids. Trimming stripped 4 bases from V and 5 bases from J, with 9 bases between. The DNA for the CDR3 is TGTGCCATCAGTGGAGGTGGCCACAATGAGCAGTTCTTC. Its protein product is CAISGGGHNEQFF.